This TCR beta chain was recovered during a study of Graves' ophthalmopathy and Graves' hyperthyroidism (dated by TCRdb to the late 2010s). Turning to the overall study: Stable hyperthyroidism was defined as no progression to ophthalmopathy within 18 months of follow-up. To tell Graves' ophthalmopathy apart from Graves' hyperthyroidism, and to predict which patients would progress to ophthalmopathy, the study relied on TCR beta repertoire signatures. In total, 120 to 150 blood samples were TCR-sequenced: some 43 ophthalmopathy, under 85 hyperthyroidism and roughly 17 hyperthyroidism-to-ophthalmopathy patients. To explore V-J signatures that distinguish ophthalmopathy from hyperthyroidism, a discovery set of more than 90 patients was enrolled, made up of under 50 with ophthalmopathy and around 60 with stable hyperthyroidism. An independent validation cohort comprised 18 to 20 hyperthyroidism patients and some 16 patients who later progressed from hyperthyroidism to ophthalmopathy. T-cell repertoires of thyroid tissue and blood were compared in a handful of hyperthyroidism patients. Following sample collection, hyperthyroidism patients were given methimazole at a starting dose of 30 mg daily, and ophthalmopathy patients were given high-dose intravenous methylprednisolone.

This clonotype was detected a few times. Its antigen remains undetermined. Base qualities were left out, and no much larger clone turns up one base away. Hyperthyroidism patients were newly diagnosed, with disease duration under 2 months, and aged 18 to 65 years. Patients with other autoimmune diseases, uncontrolled infections, pregnancy or lactation were excluded. Diagnosis relied on clinical symptoms, serum thyroxine, TRAb, thyroid ultrasound and orbital computed tomography. Total RNA was extracted using Trizol reagent, and RNA quality was checked on an Agilent 2100 Bioanalyzer. TCR beta CDR3 regions were amplified from RNA transcripts for repertoire sequencing. The first round of RT-PCR was done with HTBI primers and the Qiagen OneStep RT-PCR kit, and was followed by a second round of multiplex PCR, then size selection and purification. Libraries were sequenced paired-end with 100 bp reads on an Illumina HiSeq2000. On the study's bioinformatics: Reads were processed with SOAPnuke, discarding reads with adapters, uncalled bases, mean Phred below 15, or no exact constant-primer or identifier match. High-quality paired reads were merged with COPE v1.2.5. Unique nucleotide sequences were defined as clonotypes and aligned to IMGT TRB V, D and J references using MiTCR v1.1. Analysis was restricted to V-J combinations with a frequency above 0.0001, which covered roughly 99% of repertoires. For each V-J combination, a TCR clonal expansion and chaos score was defined as the ratio of F50 clonal expansion to chaos observed in the TCRdist matrix. Welch's t-statistics and random forest were used to reduce features to about 13 V-J combinations, which were fed into a naive Bayes classifier. The similarity between thyroid and blood repertoires was quantified using the Morisita-Horn index. Starting from the raw public reads, TCRdb applied fastp trimming at Q25, assembled clones with MiXCR and retained in-frame beta chains. Identical CDR3 protein sequences are pooled into one entry, listed with their most common genes and DNA. The V and J calls, along with clone size, are taken from TCRdb and not from the paper's own processing. This sample gives over a million distinct CDR3 sequences in total; approximately 35% of them show up just once. The ten top clones hold 11% of the sample.

The CDR3 starts with the cysteine, ends with the phenylalanine, and has 13 residues. The kept DNA is CDR3 alone, 39 bases in frame from the first base. The CDR1 and CDR2 encoded by the germline V gene (reference sequence) are DFQATT and SNEGSKA. The junction carries 9 bases between V and J, which are trimmed by 0 bases and 3 bases respectively. The full study reports these points: Most expanded thyroid clonotypes with frequency above 0.001 were also detected in blood, suggesting blood repertoires may reflect the thyroid immune response. In validation, the model predicted ophthalmopathy progression with nearly 71% sensitivity and about 77% specificity; 12 predicted patients were CT-confirmed with GO in a median of about 6.2 months. In cross-validation, the 13-signature model distinguished ophthalmopathy from stable hyperthyroidism with less than 90% sensitivity and about 81% specificity, while in the test set the corresponding values were 80% and 75%. No statistical method was used to set the sample size in advance, and the investigators knew which group each participant was assigned to.

Sequencing used peripheral blood or thyroid tissue (not recorded which). The clonotype originates from an adult man with Graves' hyperthyroidism. The sequence is built from TRBV20-1 and TRBJ2-7; the D segment cannot be called with confidence. Read as DNA, the sequence is TGCAGTGCTAGAGATGAGCGTTTCTACGAGCAGTACTTC. This yields the protein CSARDERFYEQYF.